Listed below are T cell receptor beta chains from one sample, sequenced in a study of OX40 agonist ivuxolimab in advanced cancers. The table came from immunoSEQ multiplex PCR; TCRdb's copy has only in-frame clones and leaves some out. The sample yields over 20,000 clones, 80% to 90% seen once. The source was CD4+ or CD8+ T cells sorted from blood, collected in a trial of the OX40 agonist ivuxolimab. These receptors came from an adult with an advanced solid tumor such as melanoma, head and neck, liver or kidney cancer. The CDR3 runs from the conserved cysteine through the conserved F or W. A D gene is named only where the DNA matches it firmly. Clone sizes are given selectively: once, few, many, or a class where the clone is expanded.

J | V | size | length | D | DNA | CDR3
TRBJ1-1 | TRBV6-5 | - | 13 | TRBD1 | TGTGCCAGCAGTGGGGACAGGAACACTGAAGCTTTCTTT | CASSGDRNTEAFF
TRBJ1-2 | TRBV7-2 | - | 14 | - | TGTGCCAGCAGCTCCACAGGATCCAACTATGGCTACACCTTC | CASSSTGSNYGYTF
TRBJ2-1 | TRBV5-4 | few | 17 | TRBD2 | TGTGCCAGCACCCTGACTAGCGGGGGAAGCTCCTACAATGAGCAGTTCTTC | CASTLTSGGSSYNEQFF
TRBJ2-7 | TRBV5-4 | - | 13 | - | TGTGCCAGCAGCTTGCTGGCCTCCTACGAGCAGTACTTC | CASSLLASYEQYF
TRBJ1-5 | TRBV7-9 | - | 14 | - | TGTGCCAGCAGCCGGGGGGGGGCAAATCAGCCCCAGCATTTT | CASSRGGANQPQHF
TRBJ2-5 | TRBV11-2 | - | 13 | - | TGTGCCAGCGGGTCAGGGGCGAGGGAGACCCAGTACTTC | CASGSGARETQYF
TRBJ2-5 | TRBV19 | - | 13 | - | TGTGCCAGTAGCGAGGGACGGCAAGAGACCCAGTACTTC | CASSEGRQETQYF
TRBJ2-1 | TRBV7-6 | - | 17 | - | TGTGCCAGCAGCTTAGTTAACTTTCTGAGCTCCTACAATGAGCAGTTCTTC | CASSLVNFLSSYNEQFF
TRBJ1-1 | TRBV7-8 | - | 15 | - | TGTGCCAGCAGCTTAGGGGCCGGTATGAACACTGAAGCTTTCTTT | CASSLGAGMNTEAFF
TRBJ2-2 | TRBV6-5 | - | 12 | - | TGTGCCAGCGTTGGAGGGCCCGGGGAGCTGTTTTTT | CASVGGPGELFF
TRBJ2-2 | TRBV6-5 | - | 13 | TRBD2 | TGTGCCACGGTAGCGGGGGGGATCGGGGAGCTGTTTTTT | CATVAGGIGELFF
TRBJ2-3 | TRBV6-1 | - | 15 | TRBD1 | TGTGCCAGCAGTTTGTGGGGACAGGGGACAGATACGCAGTATTTT | CASSLWGQGTDTQYF
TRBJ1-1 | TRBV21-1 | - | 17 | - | TGTGCCAGCAGCAAACTGTGGGACAGGGGTGTGAACACTGAAGCTTTCTTT | CASSKLWDRGVNTEAFF
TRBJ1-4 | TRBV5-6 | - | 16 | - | TGTGCCAGCAGCTTGGCCGGGACGGCAACTAATGAAAAACTGTTTTTT | CASSLAGTATNEKLFF
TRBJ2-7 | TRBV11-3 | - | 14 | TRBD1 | TGTGCCAGCAGCAGAGGGACAGGGGTTACCGAGCAGTACTTC | CASSRGTGVTEQYF
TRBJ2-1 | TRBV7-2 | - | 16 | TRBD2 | TGTGCCAGCAGCTTCAGCGGGGGGGCCGGGGTCGGAGAGCAGTTCTTC | CASSFSGGAGVGEQFF
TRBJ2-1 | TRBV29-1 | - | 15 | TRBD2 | TGCAGCGTTTTGGCTAGCGGGGGTTTGAACAATGAGCAGTTCTTC | CSVLASGGLNNEQFF
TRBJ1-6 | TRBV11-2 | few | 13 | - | TGTGCCAGCAGCCTCACGGATGGCTCACCCCTCCACTTT | CASSLTDGSPLHF
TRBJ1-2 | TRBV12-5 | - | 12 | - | TGTGCTAGTGGTGTCGGGACTAGTGGCTACACCTTC | CASGVGTSGYTF
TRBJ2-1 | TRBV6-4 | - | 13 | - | TGTGCCAGCAGTGTTGAGGGGACCGGTGAGCAGTTCTTC | CASSVEGTGEQFF
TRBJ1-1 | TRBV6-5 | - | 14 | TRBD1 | TGTGCCAGCAGTTACCGACAGGGGGCAGCTGAAGCTTTCTTT | CASSYRQGAAEAFF
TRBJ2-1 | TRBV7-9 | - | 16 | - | TGTGCCAGCAGCTTAATAGGAACAGGTCTCGTCAATGAGCAGTTCTTC | CASSLIGTGLVNEQFF
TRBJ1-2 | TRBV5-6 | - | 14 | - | TGTGCCAGCAGCTTACCCTTAAAATCAGGTGGCTACACCTTC | CASSLPLKSGGYTF
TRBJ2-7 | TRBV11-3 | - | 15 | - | TGTGCCAGCAGGCCTGGGGGTTCCCTCTCCTACGAGCAGTACTTC | CASRPGGSLSYEQYF